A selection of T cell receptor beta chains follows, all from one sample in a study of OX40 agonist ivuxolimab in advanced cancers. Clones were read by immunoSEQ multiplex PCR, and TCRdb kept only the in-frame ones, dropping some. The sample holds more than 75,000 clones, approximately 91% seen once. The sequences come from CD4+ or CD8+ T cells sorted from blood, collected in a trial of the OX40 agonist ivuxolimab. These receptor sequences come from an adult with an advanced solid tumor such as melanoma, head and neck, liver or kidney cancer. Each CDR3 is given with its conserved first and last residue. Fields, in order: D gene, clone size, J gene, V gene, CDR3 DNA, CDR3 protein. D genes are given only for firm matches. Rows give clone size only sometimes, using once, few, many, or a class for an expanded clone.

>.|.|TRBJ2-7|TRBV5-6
TGTGCCAGCAGCTGGGGACAAAACCTCTACGAGCAGTACTTC
CASSWGQNLYEQYF
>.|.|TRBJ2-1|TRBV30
TGTGCCTGGAGTAAGTGGCAGGGGCCTATCTCGGACAATGAGCAGTTCTTC
CAWSKWQGPISDNEQFF
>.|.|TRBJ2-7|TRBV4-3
TGCGCCAGCAGCCGGGAAGGGGATTCCTACGAGCAGTACTTC
CASSREGDSYEQYF
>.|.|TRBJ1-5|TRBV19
TGTGCCAGTAGTATGGTGGGGAACAGGGTCAATCAGCCCCAGCATTTT
CASSMVGNRVNQPQHF
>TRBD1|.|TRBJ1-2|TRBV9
TGTGCCAGCAGCCCCCGGGACAGGGGGCTTGGCTACACCTTC
CASSPRDRGLGYTF
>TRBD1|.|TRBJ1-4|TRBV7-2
TGTGCCAGCAGCTTCTCGACAGGGGGGCGGGAAAAACTGTTTTTT
CASSFSTGGREKLFF
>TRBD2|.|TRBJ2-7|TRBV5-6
TGTGCCAGCAGCTTGGGGACTAGCGGCACCTACGAGCAGTACTTC
CASSLGTSGTYEQYF
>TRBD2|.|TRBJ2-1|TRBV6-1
TGTGCCAGCAGTGACCGACTAGCGGGAGCCTACAATGAGCAGTTCTTC
CASSDRLAGAYNEQFF
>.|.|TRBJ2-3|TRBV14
TGTGCCAGCAGCCAAGGACTTAGGGATACGCAGTATTTT
CASSQGLRDTQYF
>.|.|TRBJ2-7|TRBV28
TGTGCCATCGAGGCGGTCAACTCCTACGAGCAGTACTTC
CAIEAVNSYEQYF
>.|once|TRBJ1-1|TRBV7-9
TGTGCCAGCAGCCAAGAGGGGGGGACCCTAGCTTTCTTT
CASSQEGGTLAFF
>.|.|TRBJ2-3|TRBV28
TGTGCCAGCAGTACTACCCCAGCAGATACGCAGTATTTT
CASSTTPADTQYF
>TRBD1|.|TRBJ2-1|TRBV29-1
TGCAGCGTTGAAAGTCAAGGACAGGGCGTTGAGCAGTTCTTC
CSVESQGQGVEQFF
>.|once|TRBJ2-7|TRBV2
TGTGCCAGCACCTCAGGGCCTCCAAAGGGCTACGAGCAGTACTTC
CASTSGPPKGYEQYF
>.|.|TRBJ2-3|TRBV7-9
TGTGCCAGCAGCGCCTGGGGGGCAGGTTTAGATACGCAGTATTTT
CASSAWGAGLDTQYF
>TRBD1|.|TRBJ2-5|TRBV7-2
TGTGCCAGCAGCGCCCGACAGGGTTGGGAGACCCAGTACTTC
CASSARQGWETQYF
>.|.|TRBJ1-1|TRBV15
TGTGCCACCAGCAGAGAGGGGTCGGGGACCTCTGAAGCTTTCTTT
CATSREGSGTSEAFF
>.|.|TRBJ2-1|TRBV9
TGTGCCAGCAGCGTAGGAGGGGTGGTAACGGGGACCTACAATGAGCAGTTCTTC
CASSVGGVVTGTYNEQFF
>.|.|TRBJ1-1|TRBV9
TGTGCCAGCAGCGTAGTGCCGGAGAACACTGAAGCTTTCTTT
CASSVVPENTEAFF
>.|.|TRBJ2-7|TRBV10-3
TGTGCCATCGGTAGGGCAGGCTACGAGCAGTACTTC
CAIGRAGYEQYF
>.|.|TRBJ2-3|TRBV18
TGTGCCAGCTCACCACAGATAAGCACAGATACGCAGTATTTT
CASSPQISTDTQYF
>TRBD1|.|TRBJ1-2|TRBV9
TGTGCCAGCAGCGCGGGACAGGGATTGTATGGCTACACCTTC
CASSAGQGLYGYTF
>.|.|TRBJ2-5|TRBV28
TGTGCCAGCAGTGGAGGAGGTCGGTCCGAGACCCAGTACTTC
CASSGGGRSETQYF
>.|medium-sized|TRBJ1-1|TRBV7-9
TGTGCCAGCAGCTTAGACGTCGGAGAAGCTTTCTTT
CASSLDVGEAFF
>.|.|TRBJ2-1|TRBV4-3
TGCGCCAGCAGCCAAGATCTGACGTTCAACAATGAGCAGTTCTTC
CASSQDLTFNNEQFF
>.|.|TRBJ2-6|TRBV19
TGTGCCACCTCGTCAGGGGAGAGCTCTGGGGCCAACGTCCTGACTTTC
CATSSGESSGANVLTF
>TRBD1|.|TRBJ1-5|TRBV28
TGTGCCAGCACCGGGACAGTTAGCAATCAGCCCCAGCATTTT
CASTGTVSNQPQHF
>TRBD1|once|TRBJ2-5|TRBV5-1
TGCGCCAGCAGCTTGGATGGACAGGGGGCTGAGACCCAGTACTTC
CASSLDGQGAETQYF
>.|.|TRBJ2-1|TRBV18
TGTGCCAGCTCACTTCGCGGAGAGCAGTTCTTC
CASSLRGEQFF
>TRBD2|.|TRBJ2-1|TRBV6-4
TGTGCCAGCAGTGAAGCTAGCGGGACGTCGCGGTTCTTC
CASSEASGTSRFF
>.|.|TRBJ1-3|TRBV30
TGTGCCTGGAGTGTTGGGGGTGGAAACACCATATATTTT
CAWSVGGGNTIYF
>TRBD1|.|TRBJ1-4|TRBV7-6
TGTGCCAGCGGGGGGCAGGGGGCCGAAAAACTGTTTTTT
CASGGQGAEKLFF
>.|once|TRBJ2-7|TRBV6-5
TGTGCCAGCAGTTACGATTCCAGGGGTGGCTACGAGCAGTACTTC
CASSYDSRGGYEQYF
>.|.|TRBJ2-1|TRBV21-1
TGTGCCAGCAGCAAAGTTCCCGCGGGGGGCTTAGGGAATGAGCAGTTCTTC
CASSKVPAGGLGNEQFF
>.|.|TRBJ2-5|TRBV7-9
TGTGCCAGCAGCTTAGTGGACAGCCAAGAGACCCAGTACTTC
CASSLVDSQETQYF